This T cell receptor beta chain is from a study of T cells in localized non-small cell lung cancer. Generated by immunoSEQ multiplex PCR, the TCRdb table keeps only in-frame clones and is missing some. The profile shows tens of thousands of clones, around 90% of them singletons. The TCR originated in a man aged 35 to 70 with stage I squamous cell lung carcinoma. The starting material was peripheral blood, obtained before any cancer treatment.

The CDR3 is CASSTAQSNSNEQFF. In nucleotides, the CDR3 is TGTGCCAGCAGCACCGCACAGTCCAACAGCAATGAGCAGTTCTTC. V usage is TRBV11-2 and J usage is TRBJ2-1; D uncertain. Germline CDR1 SGHAT, CDR2 FQNNGV. V was shortened by 5 bases and J by 6 bases, with 17 bases between the two germline ends. The CDR3 totals 15 residues.